This TCR beta chain stems from a study of CD8+ T cells in alopecia areata. Overall study results and limits: Resident alphabeta T-cell populations of normal skin are likewise subject to sequencing in scalp samples. Links between baseline CD8+ expansion and response need larger treated cohorts.

In the case of this clone: Its antigen is undetermined.

Reverse transcription of extracted RNA yielded cDNA, which provided the sequencing template. The table came from immunoSEQ multiplex PCR; TCRdb's copy has only in-frame clones and leaves some out. The sample shows 150,000 to 200,000 clones, 60% of them seen only once. CDR3 length equals 16 residues. CDR1 and CDR2 from the germline V gene are SNHLY and FYNNEI. The V gene end was trimmed by 6 bases and the J gene end by 3 bases; junction bases not matched to a gene: 13. Sample treatment: oral pan-JAK inhibitor, 5-10 mg twice daily. The chain has TRBV2 and TRBJ1-1; 7 bases map to TRBD1. The TCR originated in a human donor with alopecia areata. Here the sequenced sample was CD4+ T cells sorted from blood, taken at week 24, from a patient treated with tofacitinib. This CDR3 reads CASRARTGGSYTEAFF. Here the CDR3 DNA reads TGTGCCAGCAGAGCGCGGACAGGAGGATCCTACACTGAAGCTTTCTTT.